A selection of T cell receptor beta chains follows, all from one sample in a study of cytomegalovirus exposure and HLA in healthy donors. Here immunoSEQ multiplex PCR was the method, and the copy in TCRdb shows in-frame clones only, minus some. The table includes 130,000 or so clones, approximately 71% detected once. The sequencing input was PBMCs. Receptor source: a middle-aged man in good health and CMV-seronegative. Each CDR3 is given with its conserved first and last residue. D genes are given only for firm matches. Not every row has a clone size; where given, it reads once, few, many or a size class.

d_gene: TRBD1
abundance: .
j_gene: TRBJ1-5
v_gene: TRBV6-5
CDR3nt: TGTGCCAGCAGTTACTCGTCAGGGGGAAATCAGCCCCAGCATTTT
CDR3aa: CASSYSSGGNQPQHF

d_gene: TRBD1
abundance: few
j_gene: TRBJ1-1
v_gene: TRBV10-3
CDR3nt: TGTGCCATCAGTCCAGGACAGGGGCGGACTGAAGCTTTCTTT
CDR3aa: CAISPGQGRTEAFF

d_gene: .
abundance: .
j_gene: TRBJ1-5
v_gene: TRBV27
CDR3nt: TGTGCCAGCCGTTTTAGGGGTATGAGCAATCAGCCCCAGCATTTT
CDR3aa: CASRFRGMSNQPQHF

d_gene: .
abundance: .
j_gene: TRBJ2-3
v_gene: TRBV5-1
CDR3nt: TGCGCCAGCAGCTTGGGTAGAGATGATAGCACAGATACGCAGTATTTT
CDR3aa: CASSLGRDDSTDTQYF

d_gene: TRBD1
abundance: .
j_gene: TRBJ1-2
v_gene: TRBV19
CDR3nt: TGTGCCAGTGAGGGCCCCGGGACAGGGGTAGACTATGGCTACACCTTC
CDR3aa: CASEGPGTGVDYGYTF

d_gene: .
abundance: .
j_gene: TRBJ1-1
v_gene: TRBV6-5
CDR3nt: TGTGCCAGCAGGAGGCCCCAAGGTGGGAACACTGAAGCTTTCTTT
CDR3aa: CASRRPQGGNTEAFF

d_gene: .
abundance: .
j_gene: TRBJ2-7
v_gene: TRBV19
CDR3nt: TGTGCCAGTACTCCTATGGGGGGTATCGGCTACGAGCAGTACTTC
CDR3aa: CASTPMGGIGYEQYF

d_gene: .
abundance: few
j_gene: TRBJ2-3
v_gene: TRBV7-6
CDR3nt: TGTGCCAGCAGCTCTAGGTCCCTGGCAGATACGCAGTATTTT
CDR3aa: CASSSRSLADTQYF

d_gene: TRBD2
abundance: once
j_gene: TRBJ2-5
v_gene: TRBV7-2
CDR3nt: TGTGCCAGCAGTTTAGCGGGAGTCGCAGGGGGGTTGGGGAAGACCCAGTACTTC
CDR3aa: CASSLAGVAGGLGKTQYF

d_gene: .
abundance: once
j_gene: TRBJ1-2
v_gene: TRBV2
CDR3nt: TGTGCCAGCCGAACCTCGGACAGAGGCTATGGCTACACCTTC
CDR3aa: CASRTSDRGYGYTF

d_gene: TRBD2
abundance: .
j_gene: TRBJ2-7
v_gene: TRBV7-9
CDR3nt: TGTGCCAGCAGCTTGGGACTAGCTCTTTCCTACGAGCAGTACTTC
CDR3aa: CASSLGLALSYEQYF

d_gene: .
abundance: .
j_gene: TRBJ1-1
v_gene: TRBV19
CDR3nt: TGTGCCAGTAGTATACTCGGTGAAGCTTTCTTT
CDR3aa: CASSILGEAFF

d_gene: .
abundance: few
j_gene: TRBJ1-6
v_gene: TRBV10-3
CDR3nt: TGTGCCATCAGTCGGGACACAAATTCACCCCTCCACTTT
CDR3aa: CAISRDTNSPLHF

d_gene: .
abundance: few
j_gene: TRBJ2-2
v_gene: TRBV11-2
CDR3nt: TGTGCCAGCAGCACTACCCTGACCGGGGAGCTGTTTTTT
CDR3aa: CASSTTLTGELFF

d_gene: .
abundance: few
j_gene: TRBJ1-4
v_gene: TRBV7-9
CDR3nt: TGTGCCAGCAGCTTCGGGGGGGGCCGCGGCGGCGAAAAACTGTTTTTT
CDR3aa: CASSFGGGRGGEKLFF

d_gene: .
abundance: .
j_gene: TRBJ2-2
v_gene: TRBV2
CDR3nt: TGTGCCAGCAGTTTAGACAACCCCGCGAACACCGGGGAGCTGTTTTTT
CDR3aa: CASSLDNPANTGELFF

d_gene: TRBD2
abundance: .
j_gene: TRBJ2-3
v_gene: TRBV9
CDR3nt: TGTGCCAGCAGTGAGGGACTAGCTACAGATACGCAGTATTTT
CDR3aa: CASSEGLATDTQYF

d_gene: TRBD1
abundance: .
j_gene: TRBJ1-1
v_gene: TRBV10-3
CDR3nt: TGTGCCATCAGTGAGTCTGGACAGGGGAGAACTGAAGCTTTCTTT
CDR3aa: CAISESGQGRTEAFF

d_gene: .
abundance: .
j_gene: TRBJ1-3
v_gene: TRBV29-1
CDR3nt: TGCAGCGTTCCACAGGGCAACACCATATATTTT
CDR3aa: CSVPQGNTIYF

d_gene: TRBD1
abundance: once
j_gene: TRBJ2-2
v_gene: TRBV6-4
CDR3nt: TGTGCCAGCAGTGAGTCACCGGGACAGCTCGCCGGGGAGCTGTTTTTT
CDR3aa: CASSESPGQLAGELFF

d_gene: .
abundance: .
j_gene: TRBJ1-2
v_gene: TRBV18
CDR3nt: TGTGCCAGCTCACCGTTAGACAGTGCTAACTATGGCTACACCTTC
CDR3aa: CASSPLDSANYGYTF

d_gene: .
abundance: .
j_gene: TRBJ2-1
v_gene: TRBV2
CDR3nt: TGTGCCAGCAGCGGGGGAAGCGGGACAGGTCGGGATGAGCAGTTCTTC
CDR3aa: CASSGGSGTGRDEQFF

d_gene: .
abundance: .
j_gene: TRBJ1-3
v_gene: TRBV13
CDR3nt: TGTGCCAGCAGCCCTTTCTTCGACAGGTCTGGAGGAAACACCATATATTTT
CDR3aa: CASSPFFDRSGGNTIYF

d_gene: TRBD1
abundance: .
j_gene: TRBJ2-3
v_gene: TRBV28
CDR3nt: TGTGCCAGCAGTTATGGACAGGGCACAGATACGCAGTATTTT
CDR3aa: CASSYGQGTDTQYF

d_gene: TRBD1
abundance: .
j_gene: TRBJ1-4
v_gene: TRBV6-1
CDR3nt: TGTGCCAGCAGTGAAGGGGGGACCCTCCCCAGGGGGGTGTTTTTT
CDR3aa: CASSEGGTLPRGVFF

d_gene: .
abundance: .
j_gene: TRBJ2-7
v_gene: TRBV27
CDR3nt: TGTGCCAGCAGTTTCCTATCGACTAATACCAACGAGCAGTACTTC
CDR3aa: CASSFLSTNTNEQYF

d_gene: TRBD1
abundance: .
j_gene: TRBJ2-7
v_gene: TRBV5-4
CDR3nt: TGTGCCAGCAGCTTCTTTCCTCCGGGACAGGGGGACTACGAGCAGTACTTC
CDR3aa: CASSFFPPGQGDYEQYF

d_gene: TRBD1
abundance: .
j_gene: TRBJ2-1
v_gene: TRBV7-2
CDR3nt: TGTGCCAGCAGCCGACAGGGGTACAATGAGCAGTTCTTC
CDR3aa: CASSRQGYNEQFF

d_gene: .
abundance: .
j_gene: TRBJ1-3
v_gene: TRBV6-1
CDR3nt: TGTGCCAGCAGGGAAAGGCTACAGATCTCTGGAAACACCATATATTTT
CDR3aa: CASRERLQISGNTIYF

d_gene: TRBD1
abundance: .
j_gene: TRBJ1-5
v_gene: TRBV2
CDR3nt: TGTGCCAGTTCTGGACAGGGTAATCAGCCCCAGCATTTT
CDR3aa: CASSGQGNQPQHF

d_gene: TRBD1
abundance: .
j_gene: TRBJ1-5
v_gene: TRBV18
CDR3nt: TGTGCCAGCTCACCACCGAACAGGGGGAACAATCAGCCCCAGCATTTT
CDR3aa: CASSPPNRGNNQPQHF

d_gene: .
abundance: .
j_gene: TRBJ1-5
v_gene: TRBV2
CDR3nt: TGTGCCAGCAGTGAAGGACAGGTTTCCCAGCCCCAGCATTTT
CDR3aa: CASSEGQVSQPQHF

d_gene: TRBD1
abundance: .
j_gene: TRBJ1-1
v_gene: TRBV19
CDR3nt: TGTGCCAGTAGTATCTATGGTTTTGGGACAGGGAGCACTGAAGCTTTCTTT
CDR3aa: CASSIYGFGTGSTEAFF

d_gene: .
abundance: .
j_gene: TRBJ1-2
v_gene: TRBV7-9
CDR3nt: TGTGCCAGCAGCTTTTTGTCCGGAGCTAACTATGGCTACACCTTC
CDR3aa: CASSFLSGANYGYTF

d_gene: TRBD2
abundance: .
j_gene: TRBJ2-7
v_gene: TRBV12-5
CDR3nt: TGTGCTAGTGGTCAACCGGGACTAGTTGATTACGAGCAGTACTTC
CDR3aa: CASGQPGLVDYEQYF

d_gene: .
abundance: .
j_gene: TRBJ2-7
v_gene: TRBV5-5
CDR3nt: TGTGCCAGCAGCTTCGAGCGGGTCAAAAGCGAGCAGTACTTC
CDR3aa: CASSFERVKSEQYF